Sequencing of this T cell receptor beta chain was carried out in a study of cytomegalovirus exposure and HLA in healthy donors. Points from the study as a whole: Some TCR beta chains (more than 150 of them) were listed as cytomegalovirus-associated. Many donors shared some public TCRs, even though most TCR sequences were rare. It was found in a later analysis that first-cohort TCR clusters tended to co-occur in the 90 to 150 validation repertoires.

On this clone itself: The antigen remains unidentified. The sample contains more than one DNA sequence encoding this CDR3.

V was clipped by 3 bases and J by 5 bases, with 10 bases between them. This CDR3 has 13 residues. Germline values: CDR1 SEHNR, CDR2 FQNEAQ (reference sequence). Only in-frame clones appear in the TCRdb table, and some are missing; sequencing was by immunoSEQ multiplex PCR. The sample comprises some 310,000 clones, around 90% of which are singletons, and around 0.96% rests with the top ten. The chain carries TRBV7-9 and TRBJ1-2, with D possibly being TRBD1 (6 bases). Specimen: PBMCs. The sequence came from a man aged 25-40 years in good health and CMV-seronegative. CDR3 sequence reads: CASSFDRYYGYTF. CDR3 DNA: TGTGCCAGCAGCTTCGACAGGTATTATGGCTACACCTTC.